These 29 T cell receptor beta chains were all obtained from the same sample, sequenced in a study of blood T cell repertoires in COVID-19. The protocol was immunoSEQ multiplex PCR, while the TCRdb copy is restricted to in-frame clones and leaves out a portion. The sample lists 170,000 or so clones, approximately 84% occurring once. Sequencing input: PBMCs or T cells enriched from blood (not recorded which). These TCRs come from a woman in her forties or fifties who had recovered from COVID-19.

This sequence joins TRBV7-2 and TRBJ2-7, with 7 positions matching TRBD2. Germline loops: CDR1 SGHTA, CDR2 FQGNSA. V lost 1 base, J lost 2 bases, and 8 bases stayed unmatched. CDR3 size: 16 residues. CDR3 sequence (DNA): TGTGCCAGCAGCTTAGGGTTCCAGCGGGATCCCTACGAGCAGTACTTC. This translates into CASSLGFQRDPYEQYF.

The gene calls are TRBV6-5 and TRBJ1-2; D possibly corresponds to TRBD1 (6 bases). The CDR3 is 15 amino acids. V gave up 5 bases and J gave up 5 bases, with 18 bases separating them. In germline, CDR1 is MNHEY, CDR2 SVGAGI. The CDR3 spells CASSTNQGIGYGYTF. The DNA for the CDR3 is TGTGCCAGCAGTACAAACCAGGGGATAGGGTATGGCTACACCTTC.

The CDR3: CASSLRSSPYNEQFF. The CDR3 DNA follows: TGTGCCAGCAGTTTAAGATCTAGTCCTTACAATGAGCAGTTCTTC. J is TRBJ2-1 and V is TRBV27; D is unresolved. V was trimmed by 2 bases and J by 4 bases, leaving 12 bases between them. Germline V CDR1 and CDR2: MNHEY, SMNVEV (reference sequence). CDR3 length: 15 residues.

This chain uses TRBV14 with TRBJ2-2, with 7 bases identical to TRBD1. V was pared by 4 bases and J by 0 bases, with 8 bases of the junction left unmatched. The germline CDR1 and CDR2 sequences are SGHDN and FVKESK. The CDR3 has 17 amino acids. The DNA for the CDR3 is TGTGCCAGCAGCCCAGCGACAGGGTCCCCGAACACCGGGGAGCTGTTTTTT. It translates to CASSPATGSPNTGELFF.

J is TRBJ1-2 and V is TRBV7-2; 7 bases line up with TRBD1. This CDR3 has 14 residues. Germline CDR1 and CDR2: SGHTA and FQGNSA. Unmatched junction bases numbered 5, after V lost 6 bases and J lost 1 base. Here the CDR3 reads CASSQGQDNYGYTF. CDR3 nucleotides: TGTGCCAGCAGTCAAGGACAGGATAACTATGGCTACACCTTC.

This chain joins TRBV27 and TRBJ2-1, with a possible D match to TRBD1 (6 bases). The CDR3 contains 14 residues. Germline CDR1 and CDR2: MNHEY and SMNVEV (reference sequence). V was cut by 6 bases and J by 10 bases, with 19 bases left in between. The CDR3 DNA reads TGTGCCAGCAGCGACAGGACGGTCGTTGGGGAGCAGTTCTTC. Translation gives CASSDRTVVGEQFF.

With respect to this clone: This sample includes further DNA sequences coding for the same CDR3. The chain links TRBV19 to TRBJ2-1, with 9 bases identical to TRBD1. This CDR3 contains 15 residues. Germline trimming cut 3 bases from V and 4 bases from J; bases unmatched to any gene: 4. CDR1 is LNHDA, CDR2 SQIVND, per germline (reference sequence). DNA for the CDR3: TGTGCCAGTAGTATGGACAGGGGAGCTTACAATGAGCAGTTCTTC. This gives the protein CASSMDRGAYNEQFF.

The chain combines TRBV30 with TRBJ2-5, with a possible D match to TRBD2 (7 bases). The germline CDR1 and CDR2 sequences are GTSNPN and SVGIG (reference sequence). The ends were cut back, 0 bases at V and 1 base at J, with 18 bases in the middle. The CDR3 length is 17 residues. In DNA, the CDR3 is TGTGCCTGGAGTGTACTTCGGACAGCGGGATTCCAAGAGACCCAGTACTTC. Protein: CAWSVLRTAGFQETQYF.

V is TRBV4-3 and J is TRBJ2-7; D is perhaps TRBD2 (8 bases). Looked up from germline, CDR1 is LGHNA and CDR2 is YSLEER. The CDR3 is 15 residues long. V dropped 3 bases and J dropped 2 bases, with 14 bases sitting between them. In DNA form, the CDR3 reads TGCGCCAGCAGCCAGGCGGGAGGACAGGCCTACGAGCAGTACTTC. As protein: CASSQAGGQAYEQYF.

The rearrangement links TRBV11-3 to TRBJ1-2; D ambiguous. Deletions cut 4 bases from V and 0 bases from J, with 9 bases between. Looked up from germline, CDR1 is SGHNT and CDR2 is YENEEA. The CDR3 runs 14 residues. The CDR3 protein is CASSSMGTNYGYTF. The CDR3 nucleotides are TGTGCCAGCAGCTCTATGGGCACTAACTATGGCTACACCTTC.

CDR3: CAWGGDRGSDTQYF. The DNA of the CDR3 is TGTGCCTGGGGGGGAGACAGGGGATCAGATACGCAGTATTTT. J is TRBJ2-3 and V is TRBV30; TRBD1 matches at 8 bases. Germline trimming cut 5 bases from V and 4 bases from J; bases unmatched to any gene: 8. This CDR3 is 14 amino acids long. Per the germline V gene, CDR1 is GTSNPN and CDR2 is SVGIG (reference sequence).

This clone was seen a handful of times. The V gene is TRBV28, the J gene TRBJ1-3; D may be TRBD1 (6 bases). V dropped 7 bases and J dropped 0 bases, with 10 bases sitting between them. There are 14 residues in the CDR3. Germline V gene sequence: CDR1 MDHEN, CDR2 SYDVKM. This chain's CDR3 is CASNRAISGNTIYF. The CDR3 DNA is TGTGCCAGCAACAGGGCGATCTCTGGAAACACCATATATTTT. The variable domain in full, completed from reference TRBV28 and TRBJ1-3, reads DVKVTQSSRYLVKRTGEKVFLECVQDMDHENMFWYRQDPGLGLRLIYFSYDVKMKEKGDIPEGYSVSREKKERFSLILESASTNQTSMYLCASNRAISGNTIYFGEGSWLTVV.

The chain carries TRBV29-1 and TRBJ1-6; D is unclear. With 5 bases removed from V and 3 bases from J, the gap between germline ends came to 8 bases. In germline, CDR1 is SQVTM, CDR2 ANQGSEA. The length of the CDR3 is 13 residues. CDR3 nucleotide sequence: TGCAGCGTTAGGAGAAACTATAATTCACCCCTCCACTTT. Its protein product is CSVRRNYNSPLHF. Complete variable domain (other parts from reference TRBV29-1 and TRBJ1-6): SAVISQKPSRDICQRGTSLTIQCQVDSQVTMMFWYRQQPGQSLTLIATANQGSEATYESGFVIDKFPISRPNLTFSTLTVSNMSPEDSSIYLCSVRRNYNSPLHFGNGTRLTVT.

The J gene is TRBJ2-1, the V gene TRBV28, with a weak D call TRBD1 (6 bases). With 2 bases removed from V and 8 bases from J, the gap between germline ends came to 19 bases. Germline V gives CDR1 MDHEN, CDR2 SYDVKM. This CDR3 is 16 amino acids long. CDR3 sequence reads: CASSLAGWQGMHEQFF. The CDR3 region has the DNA TGTGCCAGCAGTTTAGCAGGTTGGCAGGGGATGCATGAGCAGTTCTTC. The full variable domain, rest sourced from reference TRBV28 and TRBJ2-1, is DVKVTQSSRYLVKRTGEKVFLECVQDMDHENMFWYRQDPGLGLRLIYFSYDVKMKEKGDIPEGYSVSREKKERFSLILESASTNQTSMYLCASSLAGWQGMHEQFFGPGTRLTVL.

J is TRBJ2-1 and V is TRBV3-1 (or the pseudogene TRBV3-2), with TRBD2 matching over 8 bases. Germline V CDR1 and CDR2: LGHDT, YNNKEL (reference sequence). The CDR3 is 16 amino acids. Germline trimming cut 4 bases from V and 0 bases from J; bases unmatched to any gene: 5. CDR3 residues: CASSLRGRPSYNEQFF. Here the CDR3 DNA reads TGTGCCAGCAGCCTTCGCGGGAGGCCCTCCTACAATGAGCAGTTCTTC.

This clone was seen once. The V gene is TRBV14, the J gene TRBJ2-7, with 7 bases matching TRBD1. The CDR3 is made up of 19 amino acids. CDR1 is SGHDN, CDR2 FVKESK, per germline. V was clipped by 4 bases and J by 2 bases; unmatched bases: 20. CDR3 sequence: CASSPSDRVWGDFAYEQYF. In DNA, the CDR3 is TGTGCCAGCAGCCCCAGCGACAGGGTCTGGGGCGATTTTGCCTACGAGCAGTACTTC.

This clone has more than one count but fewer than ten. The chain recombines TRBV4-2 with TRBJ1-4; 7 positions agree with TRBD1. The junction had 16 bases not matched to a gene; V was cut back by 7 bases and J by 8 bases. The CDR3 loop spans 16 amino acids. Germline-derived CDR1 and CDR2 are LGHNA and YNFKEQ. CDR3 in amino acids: CASNTRGDDLGEKLFF. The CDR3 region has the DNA TGTGCCAGCAATACCAGGGGGGACGACTTAGGGGAAAAACTGTTTTTT.

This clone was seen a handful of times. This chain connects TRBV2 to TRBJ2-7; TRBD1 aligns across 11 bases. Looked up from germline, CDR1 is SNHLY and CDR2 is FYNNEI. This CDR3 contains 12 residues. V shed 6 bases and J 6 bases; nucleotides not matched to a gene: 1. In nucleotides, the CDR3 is TGTGCCAGCAGCGGGACAGGGGGCGAGCAGTACTTC. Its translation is CASSGTGGEQYF. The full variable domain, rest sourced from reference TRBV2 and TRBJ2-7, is EPEVTQTPSHQVTQMGQEVILRCVPISNHLYFYWYRQILGQKVEFLVSFYNNEISEKSEIFDDQFSVERPDGSNFTLKIRSTKLEDSAMYFCASSGTGGEQYFGPGTRLTVT.

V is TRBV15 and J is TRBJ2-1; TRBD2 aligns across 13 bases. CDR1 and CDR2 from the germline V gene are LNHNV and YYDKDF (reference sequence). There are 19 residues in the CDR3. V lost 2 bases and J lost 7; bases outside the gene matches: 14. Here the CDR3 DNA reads TGTGCCACCAGCAGATCGGGACTAGCGGGATTTATGGGGGGGAATGAGCAGTTCTTC. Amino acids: CATSRSGLAGFMGGNEQFF.

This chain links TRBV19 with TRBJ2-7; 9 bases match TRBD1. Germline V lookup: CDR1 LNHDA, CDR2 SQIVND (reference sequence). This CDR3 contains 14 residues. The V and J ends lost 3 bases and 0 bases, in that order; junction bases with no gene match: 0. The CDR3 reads CASSMGQGSYEQYF. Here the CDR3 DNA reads TGTGCCAGTAGTATGGGACAGGGCTCCTACGAGCAGTACTTC.

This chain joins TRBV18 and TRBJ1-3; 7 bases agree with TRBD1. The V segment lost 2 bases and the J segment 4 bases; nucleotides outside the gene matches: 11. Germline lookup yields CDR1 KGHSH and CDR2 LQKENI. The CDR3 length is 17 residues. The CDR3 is CASSPRQGESSGNTIYF. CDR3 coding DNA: TGTGCCAGCTCACCAAGGCAGGGGGAATCGAGCGGAAACACCATATATTTT.

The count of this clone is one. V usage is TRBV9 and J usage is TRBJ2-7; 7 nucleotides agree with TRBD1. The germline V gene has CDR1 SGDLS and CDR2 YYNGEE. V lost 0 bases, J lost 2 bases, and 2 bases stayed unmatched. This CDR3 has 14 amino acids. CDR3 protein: CASSVGQGAYEQYF. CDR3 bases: TGTGCCAGCAGCGTAGGGCAGGGGGCCTACGAGCAGTACTTC. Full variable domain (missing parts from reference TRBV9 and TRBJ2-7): DSGVTQTPKHLITATGQRVTLRCSPRSGDLSVYWYQQSLDQGLQFLIQYYNGEERAKGNILERFSAQQFPDLHSELNLSSLELGDSALYFCASSVGQGAYEQYFGPGTRLTVT.

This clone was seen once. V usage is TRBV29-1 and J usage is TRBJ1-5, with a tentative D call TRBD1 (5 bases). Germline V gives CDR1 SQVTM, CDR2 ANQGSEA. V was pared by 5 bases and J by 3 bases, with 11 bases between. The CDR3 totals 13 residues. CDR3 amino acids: CSVRGQVNQPQHF. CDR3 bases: TGCAGCGTTCGTGGACAAGTCAATCAGCCCCAGCATTTT. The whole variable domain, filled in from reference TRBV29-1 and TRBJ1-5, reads SAVISQKPSRDICQRGTSLTIQCQVDSQVTMMFWYRQQPGQSLTLIATANQGSEATYESGFVIDKFPISRPNLTFSTLTVSNMSPEDSSIYLCSVRGQVNQPQHFGDGTRLSIL.

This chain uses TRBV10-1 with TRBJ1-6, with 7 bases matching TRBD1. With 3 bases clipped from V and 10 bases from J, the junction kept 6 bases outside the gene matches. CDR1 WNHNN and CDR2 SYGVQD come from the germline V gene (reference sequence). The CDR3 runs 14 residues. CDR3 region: CASSEAGGLSPLHF. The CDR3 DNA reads TGCGCCAGCAGTGAAGCAGGGGGTCTGTCACCCCTCCACTTT.

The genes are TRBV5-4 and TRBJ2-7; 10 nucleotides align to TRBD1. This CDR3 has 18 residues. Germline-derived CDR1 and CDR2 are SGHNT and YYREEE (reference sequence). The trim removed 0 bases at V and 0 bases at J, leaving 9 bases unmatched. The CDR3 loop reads CASSLVGQGSLSSYEQYF. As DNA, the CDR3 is TGTGCCAGCAGCTTGGTGGGACAGGGGTCCCTGAGCTCCTACGAGCAGTACTTC.

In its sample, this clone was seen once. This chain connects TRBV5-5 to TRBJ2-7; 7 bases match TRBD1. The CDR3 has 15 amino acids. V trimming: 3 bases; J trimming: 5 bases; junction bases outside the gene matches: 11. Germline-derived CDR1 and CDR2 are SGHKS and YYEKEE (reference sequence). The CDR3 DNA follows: TGTGCCAGCAGCTGGGGTACAGGGGTGTTGGACGAGCAGTACTTC. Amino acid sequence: CASSWGTGVLDEQYF.

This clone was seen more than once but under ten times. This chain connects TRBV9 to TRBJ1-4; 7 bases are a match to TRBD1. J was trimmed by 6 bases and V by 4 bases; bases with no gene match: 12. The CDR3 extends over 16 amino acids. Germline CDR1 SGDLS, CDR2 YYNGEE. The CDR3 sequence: CASSSPEGGVDEKLFF. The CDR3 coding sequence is TGTGCCAGCAGCTCCCCTGAAGGGGGCGTTGATGAAAAACTGTTTTTT.

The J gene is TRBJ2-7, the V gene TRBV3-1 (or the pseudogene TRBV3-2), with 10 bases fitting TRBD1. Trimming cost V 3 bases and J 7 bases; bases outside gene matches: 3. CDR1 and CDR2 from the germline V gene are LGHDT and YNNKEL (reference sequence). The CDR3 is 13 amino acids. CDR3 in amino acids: CASSQTGGGEQYF. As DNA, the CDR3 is TGTGCCAGCAGCCAGACAGGGGGCGGGGAGCAGTACTTC.

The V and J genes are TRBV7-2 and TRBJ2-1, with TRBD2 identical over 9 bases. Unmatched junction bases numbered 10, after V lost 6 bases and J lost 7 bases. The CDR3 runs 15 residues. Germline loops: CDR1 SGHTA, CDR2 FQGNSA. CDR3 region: CASRRLAVGANEQFF. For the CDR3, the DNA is TGTGCCAGCAGGAGACTAGCGGTCGGCGCGAATGAGCAGTTCTTC.